What follows are 11 T cell receptor beta chains derived from one specimen sequenced in a study of beta chain features in type 1 diabetes. The investigators reverse transcribed all of the isolated RNA, so they sequenced expressed TCRB transcripts. This table comes from immunoSEQ multiplex PCR, and its TCRdb copy is limited to in-frame clones, with some not included. The sample includes about 180,000 clones, around 13% seen only once; the top ten take 0.62%. Input material: central memory CD4+ T cells from blood. The receptor source for this set is a woman younger than 35 in good health.

The chain recombines TRBV29-1 with TRBJ2-1, with 8 nucleotides matching TRBD1. CDR1 and CDR2 (germline): SQVTM, ANQGSEA. The CDR3 sequence is 14 residues long. The ends lost 6 bases at V and 0 bases at J; junction bases unmatched: 4. The CDR3 coding sequence is TGCAGCGTCGACAGGGGATTCTCCTACAATGAGCAGTTCTTC. Its translation is CSVDRGFSYNEQFF.

A few counts support this clone. The sample contains more than one DNA sequence encoding this CDR3. V is TRBV30 and J is TRBJ1-5, with 11 bases matching TRBD1. Germline-derived CDR1 and CDR2 are GTSNPN and SVGIG (reference sequence). The CDR3 is made up of 15 amino acids. V was pared by 3 bases and J by 4 bases, with 5 bases of the junction left unmatched. CDR3 sequence reads: CAWSIGTGGNQPQHF. The CDR3 nucleotides are TGTGCCTGGAGCATAGGGACAGGGGGTAATCAGCCCCAGCATTTT.

This clone was detected a few times. The chain uses TRBV29-1 and TRBJ2-2; tentatively, D is TRBD1 (6 bases). The germline V gene has CDR1 SQVTM and CDR2 ANQGSEA. This CDR3 comprises 13 residues. V lost 7 bases, J lost 4 bases, and 13 bases lay in between. CDR3 residues: CSATGIATGELFF. In nucleotides, the CDR3 is TGCAGCGCCACAGGGATAGCCACCGGGGAGCTGTTTTTT.

As for this clone: One end of the junction varies from germline; a read error may be responsible. CDR3 DNA sequence: TGTGCCTGGGGGGGGACAGGGCTTTTCTATCGCTTC. It translates to CAWGGTGLFYRF. The chain uses TRBV30 and TRBJ2-7; 9 positions match TRBD1. The CDR3 contains 12 residues. Germline V gene lookup returns CDR1 GTSNPN and CDR2 SVGIG (reference sequence).

This clone was seen a few times. The rearrangement links TRBV13 to TRBJ1-6, with a weak D call TRBD1 (6 bases). V lost 5 bases and J lost 12, with 11 bases in between. Germline V gene sequence: CDR1 PRHDT, CDR2 FYEKMQ (reference sequence). The length of the CDR3 is 12 residues. The CDR3 loop is CASSTQGRPLHF. The CDR3 nucleotides read TGTGCCAGCAGCACACAGGGCCGACCCCTCCACTTT.

The rearrangement links TRBV19 to TRBJ2-3; 9 bases agree with TRBD1. CDR1 and CDR2 from the germline V gene are LNHDA and SQIVND (reference sequence). The CDR3 totals 17 residues. The V segment lost 5 bases and the J segment 4 bases; nucleotides outside the gene matches: 13. CDR3 bases: TGTGCCAGTAGTCTCCGCCGGGACAGGGTCTCCCCAGATACGCAGTATTTT. It encodes CASSLRRDRVSPDTQYF.

This clone was recorded a few times. The chain is built from TRBV25-1 and TRBJ1-2, with a weak D call TRBD1 (5 bases). Germline V gene data show CDR1 as MGHDK and CDR2 as SYGVNS. The CDR3 is 14 residues long. The V end was cut by 4 bases, the J end by 4 bases, with 13 bases between. This chain's CDR3 is CASSAQGSGYGYTF. The CDR3, as DNA: TGTGCCAGCAGTGCCCAGGGATCAGGCTATGGCTACACCTTC.

V is TRBV30 and J is TRBJ2-1, with D possibly being TRBD2 (6 bases). CDR1 and CDR2 (germline): GTSNPN, SVGIG (reference sequence). The V end was cut by 2 bases, the J end by 1 base, with 18 bases between. The CDR3 has 17 residues. CDR3 sequence: CAWSRFPREKSYNEQFF. CDR3 coding DNA: TGTGCCTGGAGTCGTTTCCCCCGGGAGAAGTCCTACAATGAGCAGTTCTTC.

V usage is TRBV5-1 and J usage is TRBJ1-1; no definite D call. Germline-derived CDR1 and CDR2 are SGHRS and YFSETQ. The CDR3 runs 13 residues. Trimming cost V 2 bases and J 2 bases, with 7 bases left between them. CDR3 sequence (DNA): TGCGCCAGCAGCTTCACAGCTAACACTGAAGCTTTCTTT. This sequence encodes CASSFTANTEAFF. Full variable domain (remainder filled in from reference TRBV5-1 and TRBJ1-1): KAGVTQTPRYLIKTRGQQVTLSCSPISGHRSVSWYQQTPGQGLQFLFEYFSETQRNKGNFPGRFSGRQFSNSRSEMNVSTLELGDSALYLCASSFTANTEAFFGQGTRLTVV.

The CDR3 region has the DNA TGTGCCAGCAGGCCTTCGGCGGGGGTACATGGCTACACCTTC. It specifies CASRPSAGVHGYTF. The chain links TRBV27 to TRBJ1-2, with D possibly matching TRBD1 (5 bases). The CDR3 length is 14 residues. The germline CDR1 and CDR2 sequences are MNHEY and SMNVEV (reference sequence). V was shortened by 6 bases and J by 6 bases, with 17 bases between the two germline ends.

This rearrangement joins TRBV30 to TRBJ2-7, with 9 nucleotides matching TRBD1. Germline CDR1 and CDR2: GTSNPN and SVGIG (reference sequence). J was trimmed by 6 bases and V by 0 bases; bases with no gene match: 15. CDR3 length: 17 amino acids. The CDR3 bases are TGTGCCTGGAGTGTAACCGGCGAGGGACAGGGCTTCCGCGAGCAGTACTTC. It codes for CAWSVTGEGQGFREQYF.